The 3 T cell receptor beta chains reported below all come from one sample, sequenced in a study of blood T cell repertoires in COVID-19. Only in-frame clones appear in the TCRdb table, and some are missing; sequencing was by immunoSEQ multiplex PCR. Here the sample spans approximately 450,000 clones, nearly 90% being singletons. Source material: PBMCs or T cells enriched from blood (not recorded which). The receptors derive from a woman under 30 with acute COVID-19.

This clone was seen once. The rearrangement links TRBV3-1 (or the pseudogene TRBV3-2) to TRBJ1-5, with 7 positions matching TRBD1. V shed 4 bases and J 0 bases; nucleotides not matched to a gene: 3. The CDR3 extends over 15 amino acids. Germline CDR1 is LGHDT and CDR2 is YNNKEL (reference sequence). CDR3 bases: TGTGCCAGCAGCCCAGGGACAGATAGCAATCAGCCCCAGCATTTT. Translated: CASSPGTDSNQPQHF.

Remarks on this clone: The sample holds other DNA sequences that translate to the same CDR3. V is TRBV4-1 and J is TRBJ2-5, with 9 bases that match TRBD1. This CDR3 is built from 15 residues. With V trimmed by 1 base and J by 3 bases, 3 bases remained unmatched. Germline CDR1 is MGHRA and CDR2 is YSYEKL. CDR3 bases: TGCGCCAGCAGCCAAGTACGGGACAGGGAAGAGACCCAGTACTTC. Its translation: CASSQVRDREETQYF.

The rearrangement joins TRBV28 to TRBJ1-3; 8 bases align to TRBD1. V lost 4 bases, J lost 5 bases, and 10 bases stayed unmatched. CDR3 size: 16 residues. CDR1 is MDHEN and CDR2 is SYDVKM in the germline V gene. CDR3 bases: TGTGCCAGCAGTTCCGTGAGGGGACAGGAAAGAAACACCATATATTTT. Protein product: CASSSVRGQERNTIYF.